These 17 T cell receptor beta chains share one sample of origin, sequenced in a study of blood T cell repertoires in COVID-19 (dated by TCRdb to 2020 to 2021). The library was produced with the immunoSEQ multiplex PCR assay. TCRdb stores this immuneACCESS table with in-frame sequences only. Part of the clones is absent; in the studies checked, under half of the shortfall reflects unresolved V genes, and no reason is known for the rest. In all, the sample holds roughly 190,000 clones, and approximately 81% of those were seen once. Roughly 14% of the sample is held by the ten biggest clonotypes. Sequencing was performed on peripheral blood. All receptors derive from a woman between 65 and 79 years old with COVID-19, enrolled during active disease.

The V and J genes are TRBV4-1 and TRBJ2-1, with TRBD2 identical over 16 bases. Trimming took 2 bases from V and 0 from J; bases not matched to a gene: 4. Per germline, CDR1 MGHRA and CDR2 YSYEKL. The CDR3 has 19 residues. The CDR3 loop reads CASSQTGLAGGPSYNEQFF. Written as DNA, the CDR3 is TGCGCCAGCAGCCAAACGGGACTAGCGGGGGGGCCCTCCTACAATGAGCAGTTCTTC.

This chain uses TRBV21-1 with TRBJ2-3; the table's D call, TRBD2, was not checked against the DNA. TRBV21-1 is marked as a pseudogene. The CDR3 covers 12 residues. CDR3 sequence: CASSPVSGAQYF. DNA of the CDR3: TGTGCCAGCAGCCCGGTGTCGGGGGCGCAGTATTTT.

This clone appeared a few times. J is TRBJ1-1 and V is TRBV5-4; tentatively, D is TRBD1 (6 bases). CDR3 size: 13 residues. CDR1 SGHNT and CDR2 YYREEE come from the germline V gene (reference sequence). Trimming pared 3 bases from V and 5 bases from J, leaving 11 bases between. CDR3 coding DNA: TGTGCCAGCAGCTCGGACAGAGGGACTGAAGCTTTCTTT. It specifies CASSSDRGTEAFF.

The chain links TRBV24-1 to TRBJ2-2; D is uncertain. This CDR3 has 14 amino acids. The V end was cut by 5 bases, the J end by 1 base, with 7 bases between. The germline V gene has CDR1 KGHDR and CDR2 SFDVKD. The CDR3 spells CATSALLNTGELFF. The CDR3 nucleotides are TGTGCCACCAGTGCCCTCCTGAACACCGGGGAGCTGTTTTTT.

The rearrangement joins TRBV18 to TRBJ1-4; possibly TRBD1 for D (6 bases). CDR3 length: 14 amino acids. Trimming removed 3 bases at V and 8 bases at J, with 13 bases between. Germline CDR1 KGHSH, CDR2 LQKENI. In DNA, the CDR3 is TGTGCCAGCTCACCTTGGGGGGGGCGAGAAAAACTGTTTTTT. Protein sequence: CASSPWGGREKLFF.

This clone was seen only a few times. The CDR3 DNA is TGTGCCACCAGCAGATTTAAGGGACAGCAAGAGACCCAGTACTTC. This gives the protein CATSRFKGQQETQYF. The chain carries TRBV15 and TRBJ2-5; TRBD1 agrees at 7 bases. CDR1 LNHNV and CDR2 YYDKDF come from the germline V gene (reference sequence). The CDR3 loop spans 15 amino acids. After removal of 2 bases from V and 2 bases from J, the junction contained 5 bases not matched to a gene. Drawing the rest from reference TRBV15 and TRBJ2-5, the complete variable domain is DAMVIQNPRYQVTQFGKPVTLSCSQTLNHNVMYWYQQKSSQAPKLLFHYYDKDFNNEADTPDNFQSRRPNTSFCFLDIRSPGLGDTAMYLCATSRFKGQQETQYFGPGTRLLVL.

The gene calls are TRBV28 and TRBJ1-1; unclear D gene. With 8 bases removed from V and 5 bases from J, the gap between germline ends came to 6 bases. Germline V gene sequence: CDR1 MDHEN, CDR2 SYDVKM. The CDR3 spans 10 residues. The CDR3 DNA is TGTGCCAGCGAGGGAACTGAAGCTTTCTTT. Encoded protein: CASEGTEAFF.

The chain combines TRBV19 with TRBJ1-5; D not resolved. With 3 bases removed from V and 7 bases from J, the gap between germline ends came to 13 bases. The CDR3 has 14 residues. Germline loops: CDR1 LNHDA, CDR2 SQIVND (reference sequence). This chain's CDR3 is CASSIRGHSQPQHF. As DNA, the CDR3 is TGTGCCAGTAGTATTCGGGGTCATAGCCAGCCCCAGCATTTT.

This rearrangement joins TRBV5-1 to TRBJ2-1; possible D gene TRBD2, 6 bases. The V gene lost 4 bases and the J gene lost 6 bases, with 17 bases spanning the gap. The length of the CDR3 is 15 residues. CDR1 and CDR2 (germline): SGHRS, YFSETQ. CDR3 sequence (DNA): TGCGCCAGCAGCGAGACGGGACTGGCGGCCAATGAGCAGTTCTTC. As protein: CASSETGLAANEQFF. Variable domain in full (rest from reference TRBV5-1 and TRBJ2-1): KAGVTQTPRYLIKTRGQQVTLSCSPISGHRSVSWYQQTPGQGLQFLFEYFSETQRNKGNFPGRFSGRQFSNSRSEMNVSTLELGDSALYLCASSETGLAANEQFFGPGTRLTVL.

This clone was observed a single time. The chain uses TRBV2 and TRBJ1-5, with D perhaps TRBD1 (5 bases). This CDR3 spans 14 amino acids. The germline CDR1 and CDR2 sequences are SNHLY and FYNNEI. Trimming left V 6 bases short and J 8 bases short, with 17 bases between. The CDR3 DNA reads TGTGCCAGCAGCATGACCTGGGGGGTTGAGCCCCAGCATTTT. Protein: CASSMTWGVEPQHF.

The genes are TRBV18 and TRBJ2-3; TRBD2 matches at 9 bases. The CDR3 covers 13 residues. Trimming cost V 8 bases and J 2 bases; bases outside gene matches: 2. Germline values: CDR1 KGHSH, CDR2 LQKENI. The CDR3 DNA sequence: TGTGCCAGCAGACTAGCGGACACAGATACGCAGTATTTT. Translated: CASRLADTDTQYF.

CDR3 DNA: TGTGCCAGCAGCCCCCTGGGGGCGGGAGAGGTCGAGCAGTACTTC. Its translation is CASSPLGAGEVEQYF. The chain carries TRBV7-9 and TRBJ2-7; D is perhaps TRBD2 (7 bases). Germline lookup yields CDR1 SEHNR and CDR2 FQNEAQ (reference sequence). This CDR3 is 15 amino acids long. Deletions cut 5 bases from V and 6 bases from J, with 20 bases between.

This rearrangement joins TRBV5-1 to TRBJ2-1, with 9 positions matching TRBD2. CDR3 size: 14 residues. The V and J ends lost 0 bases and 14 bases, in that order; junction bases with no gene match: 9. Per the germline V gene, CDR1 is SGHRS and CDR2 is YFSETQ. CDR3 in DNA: TGCGCCAGCAGCTTGGGCCGTAGCGGGGGCCGAGAGTTCTTC. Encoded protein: CASSLGRSGGREFF.

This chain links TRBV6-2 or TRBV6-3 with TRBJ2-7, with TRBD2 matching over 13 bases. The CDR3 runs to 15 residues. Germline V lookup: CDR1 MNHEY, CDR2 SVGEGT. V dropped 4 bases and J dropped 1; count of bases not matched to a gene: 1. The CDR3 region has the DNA TGTGCCAGCAGTTCGACTAGCGGGAGGTCCTACGAGCAGTACTTC. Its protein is CASSSTSGRSYEQYF.

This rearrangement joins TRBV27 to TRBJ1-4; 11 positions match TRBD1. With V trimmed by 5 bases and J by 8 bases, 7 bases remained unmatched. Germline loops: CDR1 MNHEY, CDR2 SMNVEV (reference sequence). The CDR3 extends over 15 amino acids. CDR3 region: CASSPGTGGMEKLFF. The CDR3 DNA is TGTGCCAGCAGTCCCGGGACAGGGGGTATGGAAAAACTGTTTTTT.

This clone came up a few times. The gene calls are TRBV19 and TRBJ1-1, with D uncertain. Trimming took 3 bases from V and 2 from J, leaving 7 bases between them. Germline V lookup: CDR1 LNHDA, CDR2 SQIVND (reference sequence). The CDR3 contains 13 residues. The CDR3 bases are TGTGCCAGTAGTATCACACAAAACACTGAAGCTTTCTTT. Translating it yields CASSITQNTEAFF.

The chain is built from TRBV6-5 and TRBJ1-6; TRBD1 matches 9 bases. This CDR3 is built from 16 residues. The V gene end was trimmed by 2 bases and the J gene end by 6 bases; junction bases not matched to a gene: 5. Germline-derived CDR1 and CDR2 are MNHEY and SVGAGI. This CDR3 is CASSYNRGPSNSPLHF. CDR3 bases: TGTGCCAGCAGTTACAACAGGGGGCCGAGTAATTCACCCCTCCACTTT.